The source of this TCR beta chain is a study of T cell responses to AZD1222 COVID-19 vaccine. Generated by immunoSEQ multiplex PCR, the TCRdb table keeps only in-frame clones and is missing some. The sample contains 150,000 to 180,000 clones, 88% of which appear only once. The sequencing used peripheral blood, collected on day 0 of AZD1222 vaccination. The receptor was isolated from an adult in good health.

The CDR3 DNA reads as TGTGCCAGCAGCTTGGCTTTTCCGGCAGGGGGCTTAGTAGCTTTCTTT. The encoded protein is CASSLAFPAGGLVAFF. The chain links TRBV5-5 to TRBJ1-1; 8 bases agree with TRBD1. The CDR3 sequence is 16 residues long. Per germline, CDR1 SGHKS and CDR2 YYEKEE (reference sequence). Trimming cost V 0 bases and J 10 bases; bases outside gene matches: 14. The full variable domain, with the rest looked up from reference TRBV5-5 and TRBJ1-1, is DAGVTQSPTHLIKTRGQQVTLRCSPISGHKSVSWYQQVLGQGPQFIFQYYEKEERGRGNFPDRFSARQFPNYSSELNVNALLLGDSALYLCASSLAFPAGGLVAFFGQGTRLTVV.